A selection of T cell receptor beta chains follows, all from one sample in a study of CD8 T cells in Susac syndrome. TCRdb reprocessed the immunoSEQ multiplex PCR reads with MiXCR, giving one entry per CDR3 protein. The profile shows 200,000 or so distinct CDR3 sequences, over 90% of them singletons. The sample taken for sequencing was CD4+ T cells from PBMCs. The origin of the receptors is a human donor with multiple sclerosis. Each CDR3 is given with its conserved first and last residue. A D gene is named only where the DNA matches it firmly. Not every row has a clone size; where given, it reads once, few, many or a size class.

d_call: TRBD2; v_call: TRBV28; clone_size: .; j_call: TRBJ2-5; cdr3_nt: TGTGCCAGCAGTCTAGCGGGAGATGAGACCCAGTACTTC; cdr3_aa: CASSLAGDETQYF
d_call: .; v_call: TRBV10-2; clone_size: .; j_call: TRBJ2-3; cdr3_nt: TGCGCCACCCTACAGGGCTGGATGAGCACAGATACGCAGTATTTT; cdr3_aa: CATLQGWMSTDTQYF
d_call: .; v_call: TRBV20-1; clone_size: .; j_call: TRBJ1-2; cdr3_nt: TGCAGTGCTGCCGCGGGACTAGGTTTGCGCTACACCTTC; cdr3_aa: CSAAAGLGLRYTF
d_call: .; v_call: TRBV20-1; clone_size: .; j_call: TRBJ2-3; cdr3_nt: TGCAGTGCTAGAGATCCGTGGGGGGCGGGAAATACGCAGTATTTT; cdr3_aa: CSARDPWGAGNTQYF
d_call: .; v_call: TRBV29-1; clone_size: .; j_call: TRBJ1-1; cdr3_nt: TGCAGCGGATCGGGGGGGTTTGGCACTGAAGCTTTCTTT; cdr3_aa: CSGSGGFGTEAFF
d_call: .; v_call: TRBV18; clone_size: .; j_call: TRBJ1-5; cdr3_nt: TGTGCCAGCTCACCAGGGAGACTCCAGCCCCAGCATTTT; cdr3_aa: CASSPGRLQPQHF
d_call: TRBD2; v_call: TRBV27; clone_size: .; j_call: TRBJ2-7; cdr3_nt: TGTGCCAGCAGTTTCCTTTGGGGGGGATCCTACGAGCAGTACTTC; cdr3_aa: CASSFLWGGSYEQYF
d_call: TRBD2; v_call: TRBV11-2; clone_size: .; j_call: TRBJ2-7; cdr3_nt: TGTGCCAGCAGCGTACGGGAGGGCGATTACGAGCAGTACTTC; cdr3_aa: CASSVREGDYEQYF
d_call: TRBD1; v_call: TRBV5-1; clone_size: .; j_call: TRBJ2-1; cdr3_nt: TGCGCCAGCAGCTTGGAAGGGAGACGGGACAGTCGGCCCAATGAGCAGTTCTTC; cdr3_aa: CASSLEGRRDSRPNEQFF
d_call: .; v_call: TRBV7-9; clone_size: .; j_call: TRBJ2-7; cdr3_nt: TGTGCCAGCAACCCACCGGCCACCATCGGCGAGCAGTACTTC; cdr3_aa: CASNPPATIGEQYF
d_call: TRBD1; v_call: TRBV6-6; clone_size: .; j_call: TRBJ1-4; cdr3_nt: TGTGCCAGCATATCGGGACAGGGTAATGAAAAACTGTTTTTT; cdr3_aa: CASISGQGNEKLFF
d_call: TRBD1; v_call: TRBV2; clone_size: .; j_call: TRBJ2-2; cdr3_nt: TGTGCCAGTCGGGACAGGGGCACCGGGGAGCTGTTTTTT; cdr3_aa: CASRDRGTGELFF
d_call: .; v_call: TRBV6-5; clone_size: .; j_call: TRBJ1-2; cdr3_nt: TGTGCCAGCAGTCGGACCTCCTATGGCTACACCTTC; cdr3_aa: CASSRTSYGYTF
d_call: .; v_call: TRBV20-1; clone_size: once; j_call: TRBJ1-2; cdr3_nt: TGCAGTGCCCAGGAGTTGGCGGGGAACTATGGCTACACCTTC; cdr3_aa: CSAQELAGNYGYTF
d_call: .; v_call: TRBV9; clone_size: .; j_call: TRBJ2-3; cdr3_nt: TGTGCCAGCAGAAAAACAACTAGCACAGATACGCAGTATTTT; cdr3_aa: CASRKTTSTDTQYF
d_call: TRBD2; v_call: TRBV7-2; clone_size: .; j_call: TRBJ2-1; cdr3_nt: TGTGCCAGCAGCACCGCTAGCGGGAGCTACAATGAGCAGTTCTTC; cdr3_aa: CASSTASGSYNEQFF
d_call: .; v_call: TRBV7-8; clone_size: .; j_call: TRBJ2-1; cdr3_nt: TGTGCCAGCAGCCAGGGCTATGAGCAGTTCTTC; cdr3_aa: CASSQGYEQFF
d_call: TRBD1; v_call: TRBV10-3; clone_size: .; j_call: TRBJ1-2; cdr3_nt: TGTGCCATCACCACCCGGACAGGGAGGTCCACACCCTATGGCTACACCTTC; cdr3_aa: CAITTRTGRSTPYGYTF
d_call: TRBD1; v_call: TRBV12-3/TRBV12-4; clone_size: .; j_call: TRBJ1-2; cdr3_nt: TGTGCCAGCAGACCCGACAGGGTTGGTGGCTACACCTTC; cdr3_aa: CASRPDRVGGYTF
d_call: .; v_call: TRBV3-1; clone_size: .; j_call: TRBJ2-3; cdr3_nt: TGTGCCAGCAGCCAGGGCGTCGGCACAGATACGCAGTATTTT; cdr3_aa: CASSQGVGTDTQYF
d_call: .; v_call: TRBV7-2; clone_size: .; j_call: TRBJ2-1; cdr3_nt: TGTGCCAGCAGCTTAGACTCTTCGGCCCCGGAGTTCTTC; cdr3_aa: CASSLDSSAPEFF
d_call: .; v_call: TRBV30; clone_size: .; j_call: TRBJ1-2; cdr3_nt: TGTGCCTGGAGTGTACTCGAGTGGGGCTACACCTTC; cdr3_aa: CAWSVLEWGYTF